The 16 T cell receptor beta chains reported below all come from one sample, sequenced in a study of blood T cell repertoires in COVID-19. Method: immunoSEQ multiplex PCR; TCRdb's copy keeps in-frame clones and lacks some. The repertoire holds tens of thousands of clones, over 75% seen once, with nearly 10% in the top ten. The sample comprised peripheral blood. The receptors originated from a human donor in a cohort sampled during active COVID-19.

The chain couples TRBV28 to TRBJ1-5; D gene uncertain. The CDR3 has 16 amino acids. Trimming pared 5 bases from V and 4 bases from J, leaving 18 bases between. Germline-derived CDR1 and CDR2 are MDHEN and SYDVKM. The CDR3 nucleotides read TGTGCCAGCAGTACCTCCTCCGCGGGGTATAATCAGCCCCAGCATTTT. The encoded protein is CASSTSSAGYNQPQHF.

The CDR3 coding sequence is TGTGCCAGCAGCTTAAGGGGGGGAAGGGGCACAGATACGCAGTATTTT. This sequence encodes CASSLRGGRGTDTQYF. The rearrangement uses TRBV11-2 and TRBJ2-3, with D possibly TRBD2 on 7 matching bases. Trimming stripped 2 bases from V and 1 base from J, with 13 bases between. Germline V CDR1 and CDR2: SGHAT, FQNNGV. CDR3 length equals 16 residues.

The V and J genes are TRBV1 and TRBJ2-5; the DNA was not compared with TRBD2, the D call given in the table. TRBV1 is a known pseudogene. The CDR3 is made up of 17 amino acids. The CDR3 coding sequence is TGCACCAGCAGTCAAGCCACTAGCGGGAGGAGGCAAGAGACCCAGTACTTC. This gives the protein CTSSQATSGRRQETQYF.

The chain employs TRBV11-2 and TRBJ1-1; a possible D gene is TRBD1 (5 bases). The CDR3 contains 13 residues. CDR1 SGHAT and CDR2 FQNNGV come from the germline V gene. V lost 1 base and J 10 bases, leaving 13 bases between the germline ends. The CDR3 bases are TGTGCCAGCAGCTTAGGGGGGGAGAAATCAGCTTTCTTT. Translation: CASSLGGEKSAFF.

The rearrangement joins TRBV5-3 to TRBJ2-2, with 8 bases that match TRBD2. TRBV5-3 is flagged as an ORF with uncertain function. There are 16 residues in the CDR3. The V gene end was trimmed by 3 bases and the J gene end by 0 bases; junction bases not matched to a gene: 4. DNA for the CDR3: TGTGCCAGAAGCTCCGCGGGGGGCCCGAACACCGGGGAGCTGTTTTTT. Protein: CARSSAGGPNTGELFF.

CDR3 protein: CASSRRTGSSTEAFF. The CDR3 DNA sequence: TGTGCCAGTAGTCGGAGGACAGGGAGTTCCACTGAAGCTTTCTTT. V is TRBV19 and J is TRBJ1-1, with 8 bases fitting TRBD1. The germline CDR1 and CDR2 sequences are LNHDA and SQIVND (reference sequence). With 5 bases clipped from V and 4 bases from J, the junction kept 9 bases outside the gene matches. The CDR3 length is 15 residues.

This clone showed up just a few times. The chain combines TRBV7-2 with TRBJ2-1; 9 bases map to TRBD2. CDR3 size: 15 residues. Unmatched junction bases numbered 7, after V lost 2 bases and J lost 8 bases. Looked up from germline, CDR1 is SGHTA and CDR2 is FQGNSA. CDR3 protein: CASSLQGTSPHEQFF. CDR3 nucleotides: TGTGCCAGCAGCTTACAGGGGACTAGCCCCCATGAGCAGTTCTTC.

This chain joins TRBV6-2 or TRBV6-3 and TRBJ2-1, with D maybe TRBD2 (5 bases). V lost 5 bases, J lost 1 base, and 12 bases lay in between. The CDR3 covers 15 residues. In germline, CDR1 is MNHEY, CDR2 SVGEGT. CDR3 coding DNA: TGTGCCAGCAGTAGCGGCGGAATTTCCTACAATGAGCAGTTCTTC. Translation gives CASSSGGISYNEQFF.

The CDR3 is CASSLDSRKNIQYF. For the CDR3, the DNA is TGTGCCAGCAGTTTAGACAGTCGCAAAAACATTCAGTACTTC. The chain has TRBV28 and TRBJ2-4; possible D gene TRBD1, 5 bases. CDR1 MDHEN and CDR2 SYDVKM come from the germline V gene. V gave up 2 bases and J gave up 3 bases, with 8 bases separating them. This CDR3 is 14 amino acids long. The full variable domain, rest sourced from reference TRBV28 and TRBJ2-4, is DVKVTQSSRYLVKRTGEKVFLECVQDMDHENMFWYRQDPGLGLRLIYFSYDVKMKEKGDIPEGYSVSREKKERFSLILESASTNQTSMYLCASSLDSRKNIQYFGAGTRLSVL.

The chain employs TRBV9 and TRBJ2-1; a weak D match, TRBD2 (5 bases). CDR3 length: 21 amino acids. V was pared by 0 bases and J by 8 bases, with 33 bases between. Per the germline V gene, CDR1 is SGDLS and CDR2 is YYNGEE. CDR3 sequence: CASSVGRLSGRTRLNVDEQFF. CDR3 DNA sequence: TGTGCCAGCAGCGTAGGGAGGTTGTCCGGCAGAACAAGACTCAACGTGGATGAGCAGTTCTTC. The whole variable domain, filled in from reference TRBV9 and TRBJ2-1, reads DSGVTQTPKHLITATGQRVTLRCSPRSGDLSVYWYQQSLDQGLQFLIQYYNGEERAKGNILERFSAQQFPDLHSELNLSSLELGDSALYFCASSVGRLSGRTRLNVDEQFFGPGTRLTVL.

The chain uses TRBV7-9 and TRBJ1-1; 8 nucleotides agree with TRBD1. The CDR3 extends over 15 amino acids. Per the germline V gene, CDR1 is SEHNR and CDR2 is FQNEAQ (reference sequence). The V and J ends lost 6 bases and 5 bases, in that order; junction bases with no gene match: 11. In nucleotides, the CDR3 is TGTGCCAGCAGACCAAGACAGGGGTTGGGGACTGAAGCTTTCTTT. Translation gives CASRPRQGLGTEAFF. Based on the CDR3 plus reference TRBV7-9 and TRBJ1-1, the full variable domain is DTGVSQNPRHKITKRGQNVTFRCDPISEHNRLYWYRQTLGQGPEFLTYFQNEAQLEKSRLLSDRFSAERPKGSFSTLEIQRTEQGDSAMYLCASRPRQGLGTEAFFGQGTRLTVV.

The J gene is TRBJ2-5, the V gene TRBV6-2 or TRBV6-3; D perhaps matches TRBD2 (5 bases). With 5 bases removed from V and 3 bases from J, the gap between germline ends came to 7 bases. The V gene's germline CDR1 is MNHEY and CDR2 SVGEGT. The CDR3 consists of 12 residues. This CDR3 is CASSPGEETQYF. CDR3 sequence (DNA): TGTGCCAGCAGTCCCGGGGAAGAGACCCAGTACTTC.

The chain joins TRBV19 to TRBJ2-5, with D perhaps TRBD1 (6 bases). Trimming cost V 6 bases and J 2 bases, with 13 bases left between them. This CDR3 has 14 residues. The germline gives CDR1 LNHDA, CDR2 SQIVND (reference sequence). CDR3 nucleotide sequence: TGTGCCAGTAGCACGGACAGCGTTCAAGAGACCCAGTACTTC. Encoded protein: CASSTDSVQETQYF.

This chain connects TRBV9 to TRBJ2-3; possible D gene TRBD2, 5 bases. Per germline, CDR1 SGDLS and CDR2 YYNGEE. V lost 0 bases, J lost 1 base, and 9 bases lay in between. The CDR3 covers 15 residues. CDR3 nucleotides: TGTGCCAGCAGCGTAGCAGGAGGCGGCACAGATACGCAGTATTTT. As protein: CASSVAGGGTDTQYF.

The rearrangement joins TRBV6-5 to TRBJ1-2; D gene ambiguous. Per the germline V gene, CDR1 is MNHEY and CDR2 is SVGAGI. Trimming cost V 5 bases and J 6 bases, with 19 bases left between them. The CDR3 is 15 residues long. CDR3 residues: CASSLIGRGRDGYTF. The CDR3, as DNA: TGTGCCAGCAGTCTGATCGGGCGGGGTCGGGATGGCTACACCTTC.

This chain joins TRBV9 and TRBJ2-1; no clear D. Looked up from germline, CDR1 is SGDLS and CDR2 is YYNGEE. The CDR3 spans 12 residues. V lost 4 bases, J lost 4 bases, and 6 bases lay in between. The CDR3 reads CASSKQYNEQFF. In DNA, the CDR3 is TGTGCCAGCAGCAAACAGTACAATGAGCAGTTCTTC.